The clone carrying this T cell receptor (beta chain) was picked up a small number of times. What it binds is not known. Expressed TCRB transcripts were sequenced, since all the RNA that had been isolated was reverse transcribed. Assay: immunoSEQ multiplex PCR; the TCRdb copy retains only in-frame clones and omits some. This table holds a few hundred thousand clones, approximately 15% found once. The sample comes from a study of beta chain features in type 1 diabetes. Unmatched junction bases numbered 5, after V lost 3 bases and J lost 12 bases. Germline loops: CDR1 KGHSH, CDR2 LQKENI. This CDR3 is 12 amino acids long. Whole-study results and caveats: All four CD4+ subsets from Type 1 diabetes patients carried moderately but significantly shorter TCRB CDR3s.

What was sequenced was naive CD4+ T cells from blood. V gene TRBV18 combines with J gene TRBJ2-3, with 8 positions matching TRBD1. The sequence came from a man aged 18 to 30 with type 1 diabetes. The CDR3 nucleotides read TGTGCCAGCTCACCGGACAGGGCAATTCAGTATTTT. Protein sequence: CASSPDRAIQYF.